Each of the 14 T cell receptor beta chains below was sequenced from the same sample in a study of T-cell memory formation after mild COVID-19. TCRdb independently ran MiXCR on the 5' RACE reads; one entry per CDR3 protein. The data show approximately 400,000 distinct CDR3 sequences, with 20% to 25% seen just once and around 9% held by the top ten. Sequencing was carried out using PBMCs or a T cell subset sorted from them (not recorded which). The receptors originated from an adult woman who had mild COVID-19 (a few samples of this study predate the infection). Cell type and time point are not known.

This clonotype was detected many times. The chain combines TRBV19 with TRBJ2-3; TRBD2 matches at 10 bases. Trimming removed 9 bases from V and 1 base from J; junction bases left unmatched: 1. The CDR3 loop spans 13 amino acids. Germline V gene lookup returns CDR1 LNHDA and CDR2 SQIVND (reference sequence). DNA of the CDR3: TGTGCCAGCGGACTAGCGGGCACAGATACGCAGTATTTT. Protein: CASGLAGTDTQYF. Drawing the rest from reference TRBV19 and TRBJ2-3, the complete variable domain is DGGITQSPKYLFRKEGQNVTLSCEQNLNHDAMYWYRQDPGQGLRLIYYSQIVNDFQKGDIAEGYSVSREKKESFPLTVTSAQKNPTAFYLCASGLAGTDTQYFGPGTRLTVL.

The V call is TRBV7-9, the J call TRBJ2-1; unclear D gene. This CDR3 is 12 amino acids long. V gave up 4 bases and J gave up 8 bases, with 9 bases separating them. CDR1 and CDR2 from the germline V gene are SEHNR and FQNEAQ (reference sequence). The CDR3 region is CASSWALDEQFF. The CDR3 DNA reads as TGTGCCAGCAGCTGGGCTTTGGATGAGCAGTTCTTC.

V is TRBV11-3 and J is TRBJ2-1; 11 nucleotides line up with TRBD2. The CDR3 is 15 residues long. CDR1 is SGHNT and CDR2 is YENEEA in the germline V gene. After removal of 5 bases from V and 5 bases from J, the junction contained 5 bases not matched to a gene. The CDR3 DNA reads as TGTGCCAGCAGCCGACTAGCGGGGCGGGACAATGAGCAGTTCTTC. Protein: CASSRLAGRDNEQFF.

This clonotype was seen a handful of times. The rearrangement links TRBV29-1 to TRBJ1-2, with D maybe TRBD1 (5 bases). Germline assignment: CDR1 SQVTM and CDR2 ANQGSEA. Trimming took off 1 base at V and 3 bases at J, with 9 bases between the two ends. The CDR3 has 13 residues. This chain's CDR3 is CSVEGLGDYGYTF. The CDR3 nucleotides read TGCAGCGTTGAAGGGCTGGGGGACTATGGCTACACCTTC.

This clonotype was observed a few times. The rearrangement joins TRBV25-1 to TRBJ2-7; D remains ambiguous. Germline assignment: CDR1 MGHDK and CDR2 SYGVNS. CDR3 length: 15 residues. Trimming pared 3 bases from V and 0 bases from J, leaving 12 bases between. DNA of the CDR3: TGTGCCAGCAGTGAGAAAGGCCGGAGCTCCTACGAGCAGTACTTC. This gives the protein CASSEKGRSSYEQYF.

The chain recombines TRBV9 with TRBJ1-2; 9 bases are a match to TRBD1. The V gene's germline CDR1 is SGDLS and CDR2 YYNGEE. This CDR3 is 15 amino acids long. The trim removed 4 bases at V and 7 bases at J, leaving 11 bases unmatched. DNA for the CDR3: TGTGCCAGCAGCAACCAGCTACAGGGGGCGGGTGGCTACACCTTC. It encodes CASSNQLQGAGGYTF. Filled out from reference TRBV9 and TRBJ1-2, the complete variable domain reads DSGVTQTPKHLITATGQRVTLRCSPRSGDLSVYWYQQSLDQGLQFLIQYYNGEERAKGNILERFSAQQFPDLHSELNLSSLELGDSALYFCASSNQLQGAGGYTFGSGTRLTVV.

This clonotype was seen a handful of times. V is TRBV6-4 and J is TRBJ2-3, with TRBD2 identical over 8 bases. The J segment lost 0 bases and the V segment lost 4 bases, leaving 3 bases of the junction unmatched. Germline CDR1 and CDR2: MRHNA and SNTAGT. The CDR3 is 15 residues long. CDR3: CASSVAGLSTDTQYF. CDR3 DNA: TGTGCCAGCAGTGTAGCGGGGCTCAGCACAGATACGCAGTATTTT.

This chain uses TRBV11-1 with TRBJ2-7, with D unclear. CDR1 and CDR2 from the germline V gene are SGHAT and FQDESV (reference sequence). The V gene lost 5 bases and the J gene lost 6 bases, with 20 bases spanning the gap. This CDR3 has 15 amino acids. The CDR3 spells CASSPPNAIQIEQYF. CDR3 nucleotide sequence: TGTGCCAGCAGCCCCCCGAACGCCATACAGATCGAGCAGTACTTC.

The chain recombines TRBV24-1 with TRBJ2-1; no clear D gene. Trimming took off 6 bases at V and 6 bases at J, with 8 bases between the two ends. Germline V CDR1 and CDR2: KGHDR, SFDVKD. This CDR3 contains 12 residues. The CDR3 DNA sequence: TGTGCCACCAGTCGGAGCTCCAATGAGCAGTTCTTC. It encodes CATSRSSNEQFF.

This rearrangement joins TRBV20-1 to TRBJ1-1; D is unresolved. V was clipped by 0 bases and J by 10 bases, with 18 bases between them. The CDR3 runs 14 residues. Germline CDR1 is DFQATT and CDR2 is SNEGSKA (reference sequence). The DNA for the CDR3 is TGCAGTGCTAGAGATATTGGCCCCGGGAAGCGAGCTTTCTTT. This sequence encodes CSARDIGPGKRAFF.

CDR3 DNA sequence: TGTGCCAGCAGCTTAGCCATTTACACTGAAGCTTTCTTT. It codes for CASSLAIYTEAFF. The J gene is TRBJ1-1, the V gene TRBV7-2; no reliable D call. Germline CDR1 SGHTA, CDR2 FQGNSA. The CDR3 has 13 residues. Trimming stripped 0 bases from V and 3 bases from J, with 5 bases between.

This chain links TRBV6-2 or TRBV6-3 with TRBJ2-7; TRBD2 agrees at 9 bases. The germline V gene encodes CDR1 MNHEY and CDR2 SVGEGT. This CDR3 is 17 amino acids long. Trimming cost V 0 bases and J 6 bases; bases outside gene matches: 12. DNA for the CDR3: TGTGCCAGCAGTTACTCCCTATTGCGGGAGGGCCTCCGCGAGCAGTACTTC. Protein: CASSYSLLREGLREQYF.

The rearrangement links TRBV12-5 to TRBJ2-1, with a weak D call TRBD2 (6 bases). Germline V gene data show CDR1 as LGHNT and CDR2 as FRNRAP. This CDR3 comprises 12 residues. The V and J ends lost 7 bases and 6 bases respectively, with 10 bases between them. CDR3 nucleotide sequence: TGTGCTAGTGCTCCCGGGGGCAATGAGCAGTTCTTC. This gives the protein CASAPGGNEQFF.

This clonotype was counted at least ten times. This rearrangement joins TRBV6-5 to TRBJ2-7; 11 bases are a match to TRBD1. The V gene's germline CDR1 is MNHEY and CDR2 SVGAGI. V was pared by 6 bases and J by 0 bases, with 1 base of the junction left unmatched. The length of the CDR3 is 14 residues. The CDR3 here is CASSGTGGSYEQYF. CDR3 sequence (DNA): TGTGCCAGCAGCGGGACAGGGGGCTCCTACGAGCAGTACTTC.